Listed here are 10 T cell receptor beta chains from one sample, sequenced in a study of graft-versus-host responses after intestinal transplantation. Sequenced by immunoSEQ multiplex PCR; TCRdb stores in-frame clones only, minus some. The data show about 88,000 clones, under 95% seen once. Antigens for these TCRs are unknown. Specimen: unstimulated CD4+ T cells sorted from spleen or lymph node cells, collected before transplant. Source of these receptors: a human donor who was the organ donor for an intestinal transplant.

This clone was seen more than once but under ten times. The chain joins TRBV6-1 to TRBJ1-2, with TRBD1 matching over 8 bases. The CDR3 runs 13 residues. Germline CDR1 is MNHNS and CDR2 is SASEGT. V lost 7 bases and J lost 6; bases outside the gene matches: 7. Here the CDR3 reads CASNNRGGDGYTF. CDR3 DNA: TGTGCCAGCAACAACAGGGGGGGAGATGGCTACACCTTC.

The rearrangement joins TRBV18 to TRBJ2-1, with D unresolved. The germline V and J ends were trimmed by 4 bases and 6 bases, with 7 bases remaining between them. The CDR3 covers 12 residues. Germline CDR1 KGHSH, CDR2 LQKENI. CDR3 amino acids: CASSRYSNEQFF. In DNA form, the CDR3 reads TGTGCCAGCTCACGCTACAGCAATGAGCAGTTCTTC.

This rearrangement joins TRBV7-2 to TRBJ2-7; 11 bases are a match to TRBD1. V lost 1 base, J lost 3 bases, and 2 bases stayed unmatched. The CDR3 spans 15 residues. Germline V gene sequence: CDR1 SGHTA, CDR2 FQGNSA. The CDR3 DNA follows: TGTGCCAGCAGCTTAGGGACAGGGGGCCTCTACGAGCAGTACTTC. It yields the protein CASSLGTGGLYEQYF.

The rearrangement links TRBV30 to TRBJ1-6; no firm D call. Germline-derived CDR1 and CDR2 are GTSNPN and SVGIG (reference sequence). The CDR3 is 13 amino acids. V shed 5 bases and J shed 8 bases, with 13 bases lying between them. The CDR3 nucleotides are TGTGCCTGGGTGGCCGGAGATTATTCACCCCTCCACTTT. Translated, it gives CAWVAGDYSPLHF.

The rearrangement uses TRBV10-3 and TRBJ2-1, with 7 bases matching TRBD2. V gave up 6 bases and J gave up 5 bases; unmatched junction bases: 10. Germline V lookup: CDR1 ENHRY, CDR2 SYGVKD. This CDR3 comprises 15 residues. For the CDR3, the DNA is TGTGCCATCAGAGAGCGGGGATTAGACGACAATGAGCAGTTCTTC. It yields the protein CAIRERGLDDNEQFF.

The V call is TRBV18, the J call TRBJ2-1; D remains unclear. The ends were cut back, 8 bases at V and 2 bases at J, with 13 bases in the middle. The CDR3 has 14 amino acids. Germline V gene data show CDR1 as KGHSH and CDR2 as LQKENI. CDR3 protein: CASESTNTYNEQFF. CDR3 DNA sequence: TGTGCCAGCGAATCGACAAATACCTACAATGAGCAGTTCTTC.

This clone appeared a single time. The chain joins TRBV7-2 to TRBJ1-2, with 9 bases identical to TRBD1. V lost 0 bases and J lost 7; bases outside the gene matches: 9. Per the germline V gene, CDR1 is SGHTA and CDR2 is FQGNSA. This CDR3 has 16 amino acids. CDR3 nucleotides: TGTGCCAGCAGCTTAGCTATAGTACAGGGGGCACCTGGCTACACCTTC. Its protein is CASSLAIVQGAPGYTF.

This chain links TRBV25-1 with TRBJ2-7; TRBD1 matches 8 bases. The CDR3 totals 16 residues. After removal of 3 bases from V and 0 bases from J, the junction contained 7 bases not matched to a gene. Germline V lookup: CDR1 MGHDK, CDR2 SYGVNS. The CDR3, as DNA: TGTGCCAGCAGTGAGACTAGTGGACAGGGCTCCTACGAGCAGTACTTC. Its protein product is CASSETSGQGSYEQYF.

This rearrangement joins TRBV9 to TRBJ2-1; TRBD1 agrees at 7 bases. The CDR3 spans 17 residues. The V segment lost 0 bases and the J segment 7 bases; nucleotides outside the gene matches: 13. The germline CDR1 and CDR2 sequences are SGDLS and YYNGEE. DNA for the CDR3: TGTGCCAGCAGCGTAGGGATTGACAGGGTTACTCAAAATGAGCAGTTCTTC. Translation gives CASSVGIDRVTQNEQFF.

The chain carries TRBV10-2 and TRBJ2-3, with D possibly TRBD1 on 6 matching bases. CDR3 size: 14 residues. Germline CDR1 reads WSHSY; CDR2 reads SAAADI. Trimming took off 8 bases at V and 2 bases at J, with 14 bases between the two ends. CDR3 sequence (DNA): TGCGCCAGCGGGCAGGGGAAGTTCACAGATACGCAGTATTTT. Protein product: CASGQGKFTDTQYF.